The source of this TCR beta chain is a study of blood T cell repertoires in COVID-19. Clones were sequenced by immunoSEQ multiplex PCR, and TCRdb holds only the in-frame ones, with some missing. The sample yields about 250,000 clones, 65% to 85% seen once. This CDR3 region has 14 residues. From germline, CDR1 is SGHRS and CDR2 YFSETQ. Trimming removed 4 bases at V and 0 bases at J, with 9 bases between. Sequenced sample: peripheral blood. The chain employs TRBV5-1 and TRBJ2-3; D ambiguous. This receptor was obtained from a man aged 50-60 years with active or convalescent COVID-19. CDR3 residues: CASSPVTSTDTQYF. CDR3 sequence (DNA): TGCGCCAGCAGCCCAGTGACTAGCACAGATACGCAGTATTTT. The whole variable domain, remainder taken from reference TRBV5-1 and TRBJ2-3, is KAGVTQTPRYLIKTRGQQVTLSCSPISGHRSVSWYQQTPGQGLQFLFEYFSETQRNKGNFPGRFSGRQFSNSRSEMNVSTLELGDSALYLCASSPVTSTDTQYFGPGTRLTVL.